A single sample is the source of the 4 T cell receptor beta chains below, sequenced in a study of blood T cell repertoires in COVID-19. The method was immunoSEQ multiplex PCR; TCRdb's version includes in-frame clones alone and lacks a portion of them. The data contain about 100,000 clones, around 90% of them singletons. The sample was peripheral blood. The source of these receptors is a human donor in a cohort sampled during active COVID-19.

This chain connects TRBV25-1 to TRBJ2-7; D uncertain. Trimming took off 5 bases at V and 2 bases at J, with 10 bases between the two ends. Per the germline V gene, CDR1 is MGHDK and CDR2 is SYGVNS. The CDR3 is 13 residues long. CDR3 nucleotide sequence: TGTGCCAGCAGTTTTGCAGGAACCTACGAGCAGTACTTC. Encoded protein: CASSFAGTYEQYF.

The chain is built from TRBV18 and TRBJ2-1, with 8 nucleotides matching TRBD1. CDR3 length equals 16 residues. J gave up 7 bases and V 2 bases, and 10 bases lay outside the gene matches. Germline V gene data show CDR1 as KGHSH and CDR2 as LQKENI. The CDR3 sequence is CASSPRRQGAGNEQFF. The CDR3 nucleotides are TGTGCCAGCTCACCAAGGCGCCAGGGGGCTGGGAATGAGCAGTTCTTC.

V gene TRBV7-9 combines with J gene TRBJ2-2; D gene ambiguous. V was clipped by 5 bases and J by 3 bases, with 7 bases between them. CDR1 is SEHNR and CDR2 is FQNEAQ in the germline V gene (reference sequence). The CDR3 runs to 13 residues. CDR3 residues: CASSLEDTGELFF. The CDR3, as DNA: TGTGCCAGCAGCCTCGAGGACACCGGGGAGCTGTTTTTT.

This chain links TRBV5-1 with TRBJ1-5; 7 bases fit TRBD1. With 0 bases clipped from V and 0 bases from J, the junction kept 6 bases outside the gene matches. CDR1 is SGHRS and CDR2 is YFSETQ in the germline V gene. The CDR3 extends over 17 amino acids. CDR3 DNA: TGCGCCAGCAGCTTGGACCCTACAGGGGATAGCAATCAGCCCCAGCATTTT. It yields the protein CASSLDPTGDSNQPQHF.